Included here is one T cell receptor (beta chain) sequence, with context. What it binds is not known. TCRdb used MiXCR to reprocess the 5' RACE reads, holding one entry per CDR3 protein. The sample records just over 150,000 distinct CDR3 sequences, roughly a third being singletons. The record originates from a study of T-cell memory formation after mild COVID-19. V lost 3 bases to trimming and J lost 9 bases, with 14 bases between them. This CDR3 region has 14 residues. The study, taken as a whole, reports: Clones shrinking from day 15 to 85 showed even CD4/CD8 mixes; later expanders tilted CD4+. Pre-infection memory already had some responding clones, implying cross-reactive memory joined.

This clonotype was obtained from an adult woman who had mild COVID-19 (a few samples of this study predate the infection). Cell type and time point are not known. The sample consisted of PBMCs or a T cell subset sorted from them (not recorded which). The rearrangement joins TRBV12-3 or TRBV12-4 to TRBJ2-2; D gene ambiguous. The CDR3 sequence: CASSLVTLPWELFF. The CDR3 DNA is TGTGCCAGCAGTTTGGTTACCTTACCCTGGGAGCTGTTTTTT.